One and the same sample provided the 32 T cell receptor beta chains below, sequenced in a study of blood T cell repertoires in COVID-19. Sequencing was performed with immunoSEQ multiplex PCR; in TCRdb, only in-frame clones are kept and a portion is missing. The profile covers some 260,000 clones, with approximately 88% appearing a single time and roughly 6.7% taken by the ten largest. Sequences were obtained from peripheral blood. These receptors were taken from a woman under 40 with COVID-19, enrolled during active disease.

The V and J genes are TRBV28 and TRBJ1-1; unclear D gene. Germline lookup yields CDR1 MDHEN and CDR2 SYDVKM. The CDR3 is made up of 16 amino acids. V shed 5 bases and J shed 0 bases, with 16 bases lying between them. The CDR3 loop is CASSSFGVKLNTEAFF. Here the CDR3 DNA reads TGTGCCAGCAGTAGTTTCGGAGTCAAGTTGAACACTGAAGCTTTCTTT. The complete variable domain, with remaining parts taken from reference TRBV28 and TRBJ1-1, reads DVKVTQSSRYLVKRTGEKVFLECVQDMDHENMFWYRQDPGLGLRLIYFSYDVKMKEKGDIPEGYSVSREKKERFSLILESASTNQTSMYLCASSSFGVKLNTEAFFGQGTRLTVV.

The chain recombines TRBV10-2 with TRBJ2-5; weak D call: TRBD2 (5 bases). Germline V lookup: CDR1 WSHSY, CDR2 SAAADI. Between the trimmed V and J ends, which lost 0 bases and 14 bases, there was a span of 13 bases. CDR3 length equals 12 residues. CDR3 DNA: TGCGCCAGCAGTGAGTCCCGGACTCCTCGATACTTC. Encoded protein: CASSESRTPRYF.

V usage is TRBV6-4 and J usage is TRBJ2-1, with 9 bases identical to TRBD2. The V gene's germline CDR1 is MRHNA and CDR2 SNTAGT. V shed 4 bases and J 4 bases; nucleotides not matched to a gene: 2. The CDR3 runs to 14 residues. This CDR3 is CASSASGEYNEQFF. CDR3 coding DNA: TGTGCCAGCAGTGCTAGCGGGGAGTACAATGAGCAGTTCTTC.

The chain carries TRBV6-6 and TRBJ2-7; 7 bases are a match to TRBD1. Germline V gives CDR1 MNHNY, CDR2 SVGAGI (reference sequence). V was clipped by 0 bases and J by 5 bases; unmatched bases: 7. This CDR3 is 15 amino acids long. The chain's CDR3 is CASSYSTGLGHEQYF. CDR3 DNA: TGTGCCAGCAGTTACTCGACAGGGTTGGGGCACGAGCAGTACTTC.

The V gene is TRBV2, the J gene TRBJ2-1, with TRBD2 matching 14 bases. J lost 9 bases, V lost 7 bases, and 2 bases had no gene match. The CDR3 length is 13 residues. Germline V gives CDR1 SNHLY, CDR2 FYNNEI. The DNA for the CDR3 is TGTGCCAGCATGGGACTAGCGGGAGTTGAGCAGTTCTTC. It translates to CASMGLAGVEQFF.

The chain joins TRBV30 to TRBJ1-1; 8 positions match TRBD1. V was clipped by 5 bases and J by 1 base; unmatched bases: 3. This CDR3 is built from 13 residues. Looked up from germline, CDR1 is GTSNPN and CDR2 is SVGIG (reference sequence). CDR3 DNA sequence: TGTGCCTGGCAGGGACAGGCGAACACTGAAGCTTTCTTT. As protein: CAWQGQANTEAFF. Variable domain in full (rest from reference TRBV30 and TRBJ1-1): SQTIHQWPATLVQPVGSPLSLECTVEGTSNPNLYWYRQAAGRGLQLLFYSVGIGQISSEVPQNLSASRPQDRQFILSSKKLLLSDSGFYLCAWQGQANTEAFFGQGTRLTVV.

This chain connects TRBV13 to TRBJ1-6; tentative D call: TRBD1 (5 bases). The germline V and J ends were trimmed by 3 bases and 10 bases, with 19 bases remaining between them. The V gene's germline CDR1 is PRHDT and CDR2 FYEKMQ (reference sequence). This CDR3 spans 16 amino acids. CDR3 loop: CASSFQGLQKGSPLHF. CDR3 bases: TGTGCCAGCAGCTTTCAGGGTCTCCAAAAGGGGTCACCCCTCCACTTT. Filled out from reference TRBV13 and TRBJ1-6, the complete variable domain reads AAGVIQSPRHLIKEKRETATLKCYPIPRHDTVYWYQQGPGQDPQFLISFYEKMQSDKGSIPDRFSAQQFSDYHSELNMSSLELGDSALYFCASSFQGLQKGSPLHFGNGTRLTVT.

The chain carries TRBV29-1 and TRBJ2-1; D remains ambiguous. Germline loops: CDR1 SQVTM, CDR2 ANQGSEA. The V end lost 7 bases, the J end lost 10 bases, and 17 bases lay between the germline ends. The CDR3 length is 12 residues. The CDR3 spells CSGALPRREQFF. The CDR3 nucleotides read TGCAGCGGAGCATTGCCCCGGCGGGAGCAGTTCTTC.

The chain employs TRBV20-1 and TRBJ2-3, with D hard to call. Trimming removed 6 bases from V and 6 bases from J, with 10 bases in between. The CDR3 length is 11 residues. Germline V gene sequence: CDR1 DFQATT, CDR2 SNEGSKA (reference sequence). This CDR3 is CSAAGADTQYF. For the CDR3, the DNA is TGCAGTGCAGCCGGAGCGGATACGCAGTATTTT.

The rearrangement joins TRBV5-1 to TRBJ2-7; TRBD2 is a possible D gene (6 bases). The V end was cut by 0 bases, the J end by 2 bases, with 9 bases between. Germline loops: CDR1 SGHRS, CDR2 YFSETQ. The CDR3 spans 14 residues. The CDR3 loop is CASSLGSGAYEQYF. The CDR3 nucleotides are TGCGCCAGCAGCTTGGGGTCGGGGGCCTACGAGCAGTACTTC.

Only one count was recorded for this clone. Other DNA sequences in the sample encode the same CDR3. The chain couples TRBV28 to TRBJ2-1; perhaps TRBD2 as D (5 bases). Germline values: CDR1 MDHEN, CDR2 SYDVKM. Trimming removed 1 base at V and 9 bases at J, with 7 bases between. This CDR3 comprises 12 residues. For the CDR3, the DNA is TGTGCCAGCAGTTTATTGGCGGGTGAGCAGTTCTTC. Protein: CASSLLAGEQFF.

The gene calls are TRBV20-1 and TRBJ2-7, with D perhaps matching TRBD2 (6 bases). The CDR3 has 14 residues. Germline V gene lookup returns CDR1 DFQATT and CDR2 SNEGSKA (reference sequence). Trimming took off 3 bases at V and 0 bases at J, with 12 bases between the two ends. CDR3: CSASKPGASYEQYF. The DNA of the CDR3 is TGCAGTGCTAGTAAACCGGGAGCCTCCTACGAGCAGTACTTC.

As for this clone: An end of the junction differs from the germline gene, which may be a read error. The V and J genes are TRBV6-2 or TRBV6-3 and TRBJ1-4; D is ambiguous. The germline CDR1 and CDR2 sequences are MNHEY and SVGEGT. This CDR3 comprises 16 residues. In DNA, the CDR3 is TGTGCCAGCAGTTTCGGCGGTCCGGATACTAGTGAAAAACTGTTTTTT. Translated, it gives CASSFGGPDTSEKLFF.

The chain combines TRBV27 with TRBJ2-3; D remains ambiguous. Germline CDR1 and CDR2: MNHEY and SMNVEV (reference sequence). The germline V and J ends were trimmed by 3 bases and 5 bases, with 12 bases remaining between them. The CDR3 loop spans 14 amino acids. The CDR3 DNA is TGTGCCAGCAGTTTGCGCCCCTACCGAGATACGCAGTATTTT. Translation gives CASSLRPYRDTQYF.

The DNA for the CDR3 is TGTGCCAGCAGTGGACTAGCGGGGAAGGGTGAGCAGTTCTTC. Amino acids: CASSGLAGKGEQFF. The chain employs TRBV28 and TRBJ2-1, with 12 bases that match TRBD2. Per the germline V gene, CDR1 is MDHEN and CDR2 is SYDVKM. V lost 5 bases, J lost 9 bases, and 5 bases stayed unmatched. The CDR3 consists of 14 residues.

The rearrangement links TRBV11-2 to TRBJ2-5; 12 nucleotides line up with TRBD2. V dropped 5 bases and J dropped 5; count of bases not matched to a gene: 12. CDR1 and CDR2 (germline): SGHAT, FQNNGV. CDR3 length: 17 residues. DNA for the CDR3: TGTGCCAGCAGCGCAACTAGCGGGAGGTCCCCTCGGGAGACCCAGTACTTC. This encodes CASSATSGRSPRETQYF. The full variable domain, with the rest looked up from reference TRBV11-2 and TRBJ2-5, is EAGVAQSPRYKIIEKRQSVAFWCNPISGHATLYWYQQILGQGPKLLIQFQNNGVVDDSQLPKDRFSAERLKGVDSTLKIQPAKLEDSAVYLCASSATSGRSPRETQYFGPGTRLLVL.

The rearrangement uses TRBV10-3 and TRBJ1-1, with TRBD1 identical over 7 bases. CDR3 length: 12 amino acids. Trimming removed 9 bases from V and 1 base from J; junction bases left unmatched: 2. Germline V lookup: CDR1 ENHRY, CDR2 SYGVKD. The CDR3 spells CAMGTANTEAFF. Written as DNA, the CDR3 is TGTGCCATGGGGACAGCGAACACTGAAGCTTTCTTT.

The chain carries TRBV11-3 and TRBJ2-5; 9 positions agree with TRBD2. Trimming cost V 1 base and J 3 bases; bases outside gene matches: 6. CDR1 and CDR2 from the germline V gene are SGHNT and YENEEA. The CDR3 is made up of 16 amino acids. The CDR3 protein is CASSLGVAGDKETQYF. CDR3 DNA sequence: TGTGCCAGCAGCTTAGGGGTAGCGGGGGACAAAGAGACCCAGTACTTC.

The chain uses TRBV5-4 and TRBJ1-4; 7 bases are a match to TRBD1. The CDR3 extends over 17 amino acids. Trimming took 1 base from V and 4 from J; bases not matched to a gene: 10. Germline V lookup: CDR1 SGHNT, CDR2 YYREEE (reference sequence). The CDR3 is CASSLRRGQPDNEKLFF. CDR3 coding DNA: TGTGCCAGCAGCTTGCGGCGGGGACAGCCAGATAATGAAAAACTGTTTTTT. Drawing the rest from reference TRBV5-4 and TRBJ1-4, the complete variable domain is ETGVTQSPTHLIKTRGQQVTLRCSSQSGHNTVSWYQQALGQGPQFIFQYYREEENGRGNFPPRFSGLQFPNYSSELNVNALELDDSALYLCASSLRRGQPDNEKLFFGSGTQLSVL.

This clone was recorded once. The V call is TRBV5-5, the J call TRBJ2-7; no reliable D call. Per the germline V gene, CDR1 is SGHKS and CDR2 is YYEKEE (reference sequence). Trimming cost V 1 base and J 2 bases, with 4 bases left between them. CDR3 size: 12 residues. The CDR3 DNA is TGTGCCAGCAGCTTGACAACCTACGAGCAGTACGTC. Amino acid sequence: CASSLTTYEQYV.

This chain uses TRBV19 with TRBJ1-6, with a possible D match to TRBD1 (5 bases). The CDR3 runs to 15 residues. CDR1 and CDR2 from the germline V gene are LNHDA and SQIVND (reference sequence). V was pared by 9 bases and J by 6 bases, with 18 bases between. The CDR3 DNA sequence: TGTGCCAGCACTGGGGCAGGTGGTTTTAATTCACCCCTCCACTTT. Encoded protein: CASTGAGGFNSPLHF.

V usage is TRBV2 and J usage is TRBJ1-5; TRBD1 aligns across 7 bases. CDR3 length: 11 amino acids. CDR1 and CDR2 (germline): SNHLY, FYNNEI. V gave up 4 bases and J gave up 16 bases; unmatched junction bases: 7. CDR3: CASSVGDSVHF. Written as DNA, the CDR3 is TGTGCCAGCAGTGTCGGGGACAGCGTACATTTT.

The chain carries TRBV11-3 and TRBJ2-1; no firm D call. The CDR3 is made up of 11 amino acids. CDR1 and CDR2 from the germline V gene are SGHNT and YENEEA. V shed 6 bases and J shed 10 bases, with 10 bases lying between them. In nucleotides, the CDR3 is TGTGCCAGCAGTCCCAGTTGGGAGCAGTTCTTC. Protein: CASSPSWEQFF.

This rearrangement joins TRBV28 to TRBJ2-7; TRBD2 matches at 15 bases. The ends lost 3 bases at V and 7 bases at J; junction bases unmatched: 4. The length of the CDR3 is 15 residues. CDR1 MDHEN and CDR2 SYDVKM come from the germline V gene. The CDR3 bases are TGTGCCAGCAGTTTGGGAGGGACTAGCGGGGGGGAGCAGTACTTC. This sequence encodes CASSLGGTSGGEQYF.

This chain uses TRBV7-2 with TRBJ2-7; 9 nucleotides agree with TRBD1. The V gene's germline CDR1 is SGHTA and CDR2 FQGNSA. This CDR3 is 17 amino acids long. The V segment lost 2 bases and the J segment 1 base; nucleotides outside the gene matches: 9. The CDR3 nucleotides read TGTGCCAGCAGCTTATCGGCACAGGGGGCTCAATCCTACGAGCAGTACTTC. Its protein is CASSLSAQGAQSYEQYF.

The chain couples TRBV4-3 to TRBJ1-2; D is possibly TRBD1 (6 bases). The CDR3 has 16 residues. Trimming took off 1 base at V and 3 bases at J, with 15 bases between the two ends. Germline V lookup: CDR1 LGHNA, CDR2 YSLEER. CDR3 in DNA: TGCGCCAGCAGCCAAGTTGCGGGGGCATCGGACTATGGCTACACCTTC. Its translation: CASSQVAGASDYGYTF.

This chain connects TRBV6-6 to TRBJ2-2; TRBD2 aligns across 10 bases. Germline V gene data show CDR1 as MNHNY and CDR2 as SVGAGI (reference sequence). V lost 4 bases and J lost 2; bases outside the gene matches: 1. This CDR3 has 15 amino acids. CDR3 amino acids: CASSWTSGNTGELFF. The CDR3 bases are TGTGCCAGCAGTTGGACTAGCGGTAACACCGGGGAGCTGTTTTTT.

This sequence joins TRBV28 and TRBJ1-5, with a possible D match to TRBD1 (6 bases). Germline CDR1 reads MDHEN; CDR2 reads SYDVKM. This CDR3 is 16 amino acids long. The ends were cut back, 4 bases at V and 6 bases at J, with 19 bases in the middle. The CDR3 spells CASSSPTGSGGQPQHF. CDR3 nucleotide sequence: TGTGCCAGCAGTTCCCCTACAGGGAGCGGGGGTCAGCCCCAGCATTTT.

The chain carries TRBV10-3 and TRBJ2-5, with 11 bases fitting TRBD2. Trimming cost V 10 bases and J 1 base; bases outside gene matches: 8. The V gene's germline CDR1 is ENHRY and CDR2 SYGVKD. This CDR3 is 15 amino acids long. As DNA, the CDR3 is TGTGCCAGCTCTACCGGGACTAGCGGCCAAGAGACCCAGTACTTC. This gives the protein CASSTGTSGQETQYF.

V and J are TRBV7-2 and TRBJ2-3; 8 positions match TRBD1. CDR1 is SGHTA, CDR2 FQGNSA, per germline. V was clipped by 4 bases and J by 4 bases; unmatched bases: 4. The CDR3 has 14 residues. The CDR3 bases are TGTGCCAGCAGCTCTGGACAGGGCCCAGATACGCAGTATTTT. It specifies CASSSGQGPDTQYF.

The table lists this clone with a few counts. The V call is TRBV28, the J call TRBJ1-4; 7 bases are shared with TRBD1. The J segment lost 3 bases and the V segment lost 3 bases, leaving 10 bases of the junction unmatched. CDR1 and CDR2 from the germline V gene are MDHEN and SYDVKM. The CDR3 loop spans 17 amino acids. The CDR3 spells CASSFFPGGRANEKLFF. CDR3 coding DNA: TGTGCCAGCAGTTTCTTTCCAGGGGGAAGGGCTAATGAAAAACTGTTTTTT.

As to this clone: This specimen includes other DNA sequences encoding the same CDR3. The gene calls are TRBV30 and TRBJ1-6, with a tentative D call TRBD1 (6 bases). CDR1 and CDR2 from the germline V gene are GTSNPN and SVGIG (reference sequence). V gave up 0 bases and J gave up 6 bases, with 6 bases separating them. This CDR3 has 13 amino acids. In DNA form, the CDR3 reads TGTGCCTGGAGTGTACAGGGTAATTCACCCCTCCACTTT. It encodes CAWSVQGNSPLHF.